This T cell receptor (beta chain) was retrieved from a study of lymphopenia after photon versus proton radiotherapy. The method was immunoSEQ multiplex PCR; TCRdb's version includes in-frame clones alone and lacks a portion of them. Here the sample spans 160,000 or so clones, less than 90% being singletons. The CDR3 has 13 residues. Trimming took off 5 bases at V and 4 bases at J, with 11 bases between the two ends. From germline, CDR1 is SGHAT and CDR2 FQDESV (reference sequence). Comments on this clone: Antigen specificity is unknown.

The study, taken as a whole, reports: A bigger post-nadir fall in TCR diversity correlated inversely with survival time in deceased patients. Photon-treated patients lost naive T cells and TCR diversity; proton-treated stayed stable. Survival link was tested only in deceased patients; proton benefit remains a possibility. After lymphocyte nadir, photon-treated repertoires showed oligoclonal expansion, especially CD8+ Temra.

V gene TRBV11-1 combines with J gene TRBJ2-5, with D possibly matching TRBD1 (5 bases). This clonotype originated in a man aged 50 to 59 with gastric cancer. The source was peripheral blood, collected from a patient treated with photon-based radiotherapy. CDR3 sequence (DNA): TGTGCCAGCAGCCCAAAAGGGGTAGAGACCCAGTACTTC. This codes for CASSPKGVETQYF. The entire variable domain, with the rest obtained from reference TRBV11-1 and TRBJ2-5, is as follows: EAEVAQSPRYKITEKSQAVAFWCDPISGHATLYWYRQILGQGPELLVQFQDESVVDDSQLPKDRFSAERLKGVDSTLKIQPAELGDSAMYLCASSPKGVETQYFGPGTRLLVL.